This T cell receptor (beta chain) originates from a study of blood T cell repertoires in COVID-19. At the level of the study: Researchers got acute and convalescent COVID-19 samples from the United States, Italy and Spain. PBMCs, B-cell-depleted T cells, or T cells provided the cDNA or gDNA that made up the material.

In the original workflow: Reference gene primer amplification yielded estimated nucleated cell counts. TCRdb's copy holds only in-frame clones and misses some; the assay was immunoSEQ multiplex PCR. For V, J and clone size, that table is used; D and trimming come from the DNA. The sample yields tens of thousands of clones, under 95% seen once. The TCR originated in a human donor in a cohort sampled during active COVID-19. The sample comprised peripheral blood.

The CDR3 nucleotides are TGTGCCAGTAGTATATCGTCAGGACAGTTCTACGAGCAGTACTTC. It specifies CASSISSGQFYEQYF. The gene calls are TRBV19 and TRBJ2-7; weak D call: TRBD1 (6 bases). This CDR3 is built from 15 residues. Germline loops: CDR1 LNHDA, CDR2 SQIVND (reference sequence). V was cut by 2 bases and J by 3 bases, with 14 bases left in between.